These 27 T cell receptor beta chains were all obtained from the same sample, sequenced in a study of cytomegalovirus exposure and HLA in healthy donors (dated 2017 in TCRdb). The library relied on the immunoSEQ multiplex PCR assay. For the multiplex PCR, a mixture combining 60 forward primers for TCR Vbeta segments and 13 reverse primers for TCR Jbeta segments was used. TCRdb limited this immuneACCESS table to in-frame rearrangements with V and J called. A share of clones is missing; checked studies link under half to unresolved V genes, and the rest is unexplained. This sample has around 120,000 clones in its table, and about 80% of those were observed once. Approximately 9.1% of the sample belongs to the ten largest clones. Sequencing was done on a sample of PBMCs. Receptor source: a woman aged 45-60 years in good health and CMV-seropositive.

The chain links TRBV6-5 to TRBJ1-4; maybe TRBD1 (5 bases). CDR1 and CDR2 (germline): MNHEY, SVGAGI. This CDR3 is built from 15 residues. Deletions cut 2 bases from V and 0 bases from J, with 7 bases between. The DNA for the CDR3 is TGTGCCAGCAGTTACGGGGCGTCAACTAATGAAAAACTGTTTTTT. Encoded protein: CASSYGASTNEKLFF.

The chain recombines TRBV9 with TRBJ1-1; TRBD1 matches at 8 bases. The germline V gene encodes CDR1 SGDLS and CDR2 YYNGEE. With V trimmed by 4 bases and J by 1 base, 9 bases remained unmatched. CDR3 length: 16 amino acids. The CDR3 DNA follows: TGTGCCAGCAGCCTACTCAGTGGACAGGGGAACACTGAAGCTTTCTTT. It encodes CASSLLSGQGNTEAFF.

The chain uses TRBV6-1 and TRBJ1-2; a weak D match, TRBD1 (5 bases). V lost 2 bases, J lost 8 bases, and 15 bases lay in between. The CDR3 is made up of 14 amino acids. Germline lookup yields CDR1 MNHNS and CDR2 SASEGT. CDR3 amino acids: CASSERGRWPGYTF. The CDR3 bases are TGTGCCAGCAGTGAACGGGGGAGGTGGCCAGGCTACACCTTC.

This clone was observed a few times. The V call is TRBV5-4, the J call TRBJ1-6; D remains ambiguous. The CDR3 has 14 amino acids. V was cut by 5 bases and J by 10 bases, with 16 bases left in between. Germline V gives CDR1 SGHNT, CDR2 YYREEE (reference sequence). The CDR3 nucleotides read TGTGCCAGCAGACCACGGGAGTTGGGGTCACCCCTCCACTTT. Protein sequence: CASRPRELGSPLHF.

This sequence joins TRBV27 and TRBJ1-2; TRBD1 matches at 11 bases. V shed 5 bases, J shed 4 bases, and the junction held 12 bases outside the gene matches. The CDR3 extends over 17 amino acids. Germline V gene lookup returns CDR1 MNHEY and CDR2 SMNVEV (reference sequence). CDR3 DNA sequence: TGTGCCAGCAGTCACGATCCCGGGACAGGGGGAATCTATGGCTACACCTTC. Protein product: CASSHDPGTGGIYGYTF.

This clone was detected only a few times. This rearrangement joins TRBV7-9 to TRBJ2-7; 7 bases are a match to TRBD1. Germline V CDR1 and CDR2: SEHNR, FQNEAQ (reference sequence). The length of the CDR3 is 12 residues. With 5 bases clipped from V and 5 bases from J, the junction kept 3 bases outside the gene matches. This CDR3 reads CASSQTGDEQYF. The CDR3 DNA reads as TGTGCCAGCAGCCAAACAGGGGACGAGCAGTACTTC.

J is TRBJ1-6 and V is TRBV12-5, with TRBD1 matching 8 bases. Trimming took 1 base from V and 9 from J; bases not matched to a gene: 5. This CDR3 spans 15 amino acids. Germline V gene lookup returns CDR1 LGHNT and CDR2 FRNRAP. The CDR3 sequence is CASGLGGQGASPLHF. The CDR3 nucleotides are TGTGCTAGTGGTTTGGGCGGACAGGGCGCTTCACCCCTCCACTTT.

This chain links TRBV9 with TRBJ2-1; a possible D gene is TRBD2 (7 bases). V was shortened by 0 bases and J by 9 bases, with 13 bases between the two germline ends. Germline V gene lookup returns CDR1 SGDLS and CDR2 YYNGEE. The CDR3 sequence is 14 residues long. The DNA for the CDR3 is TGTGCCAGCAGCGTAGAGGCGGGGGCCGGTGAGCAGTTCTTC. Translating it yields CASSVEAGAGEQFF.

This clone was detected a few times. V is TRBV5-1 and J is TRBJ1-1, with D unresolved. Germline CDR1 is SGHRS and CDR2 is YFSETQ. Deletions cut 4 bases from V and 5 bases from J, with 9 bases between. The CDR3 length is 12 residues. CDR3 protein: CASSPEGTEAFF. The CDR3 bases are TGCGCCAGCAGCCCGGAGGGTACTGAAGCTTTCTTT.

The V and J genes are TRBV4-1 and TRBJ2-1; 12 positions agree with TRBD2. CDR1 and CDR2 (germline): MGHRA, YSYEKL. V shed 6 bases and J 5 bases; nucleotides not matched to a gene: 5. This CDR3 comprises 15 residues. CDR3 residues: CASRLGLAGNNEQFF. For the CDR3, the DNA is TGCGCCAGCAGACTCGGACTAGCGGGGAACAATGAGCAGTTCTTC.

The chain combines TRBV5-1 with TRBJ2-2; D might be TRBD2 (5 bases). Trimming removed 5 bases at V and 1 base at J, with 12 bases between. This CDR3 spans 15 amino acids. Germline CDR1 SGHRS, CDR2 YFSETQ. The CDR3 is CASSRTEVNTGELFF. The CDR3 region has the DNA TGCGCCAGCAGTCGCACGGAGGTGAACACCGGGGAGCTGTTTTTT.

J is TRBJ1-5 and V is TRBV21-1; the DNA was not compared with TRBD1, the D call given in the table. TRBV21-1 is recorded as a pseudogene. There are 15 residues in the CDR3. The CDR3 spells CASLGQGMGNQPQHF. In nucleotides, the CDR3 is TGTGCCAGCCTCGGCCAGGGGATGGGCAATCAGCCCCAGCATTTT.

This chain joins TRBV5-5 and TRBJ1-1, with 8 positions matching TRBD1. Losses at the gene ends were 3 bases for V and 6 bases for J; bases not matched to a gene: 10. Germline values: CDR1 SGHKS, CDR2 YYEKEE (reference sequence). CDR3 length: 15 residues. This CDR3 reads CASSSQPGGPSEAFF. CDR3 nucleotides: TGTGCCAGCAGCTCCCAGCCAGGGGGCCCTTCTGAAGCTTTCTTT.

V and J are TRBV5-6 and TRBJ2-1; TRBD2 might be the D (7 bases). From germline, CDR1 is SGHDT and CDR2 YYEEEE. V gave up 5 bases and J gave up 10 bases, with 22 bases separating them. The CDR3 sequence is 15 residues long. The CDR3 nucleotides read TGTGCCAGCAGAAGGGGGGGGGTGGAGTGGGGCGAGCAGTTCTTC. This codes for CASRRGGVEWGEQFF.

The chain carries TRBV25-1 and TRBJ1-2; 9 bases line up with TRBD1. Germline V lookup: CDR1 MGHDK, CDR2 SYGVNS. The CDR3 runs 18 residues. The J segment lost 6 bases and the V segment lost 6 bases, leaving 20 bases of the junction unmatched. CDR3 loop: CASREEGPGTGSLDGYTF. The CDR3 DNA reads TGTGCCAGCAGGGAGGAGGGTCCTGGGACAGGGTCCTTGGATGGCTACACCTTC.

The rearrangement uses TRBV4-1 and TRBJ2-5; TRBD2 matches 9 bases. The V segment lost 5 bases and the J segment 1 base; nucleotides outside the gene matches: 5. The CDR3 is 15 amino acids. Germline V gene sequence: CDR1 MGHRA, CDR2 YSYEKL. The CDR3 DNA follows: TGCGCCAGCAGCAGACTAGCGGAGTTCCAAGAGACCCAGTACTTC. This encodes CASSRLAEFQETQYF.

V usage is TRBV2 and J usage is TRBJ2-1; 16 nucleotides agree with TRBD2. V lost 8 bases to trimming and J lost 0 bases; unmatched junction nucleotides: 13. Germline CDR1 reads SNHLY; CDR2 reads FYNNEI. This CDR3 contains 20 residues. The CDR3 bases are TGTGCCAGCTCTCTATCGGGACTAGCGGGGGGGTCCAGCTCCTACAATGAGCAGTTCTTC. The encoded protein is CASSLSGLAGGSSSYNEQFF.

The gene calls are TRBV7-2 and TRBJ2-1; 7 bases are a match to TRBD2. This CDR3 has 17 amino acids. CDR1 and CDR2 from the germline V gene are SGHTA and FQGNSA. The junction had 8 bases not matched to a gene; V was cut back by 3 bases and J by 0 bases. For the CDR3, the DNA is TGTGCCAGCAGCTTCGCATTCGGGGGGTTCTCCTACAATGAGCAGTTCTTC. Amino acid sequence: CASSFAFGGFSYNEQFF. Looking up the rest from reference TRBV7-2 and TRBJ2-1 gives the full variable domain: GAGVSQSPSNKVTEKGKDVELRCDPISGHTALYWYRQSLGQGLEFLIYFQGNSAPDKSGLPSDRFSAERTGGSVSTLTIQRTQQEDSAVYLCASSFAFGGFSYNEQFFGPGTRLTVL.

The V call is TRBV6-5, the J call TRBJ1-2; a possible D gene is TRBD1 (5 bases). Trimming shortened V by 5 bases and J by 5 bases, and 18 bases separated the two germline ends. CDR1 and CDR2 (germline): MNHEY, SVGAGI. CDR3 size: 15 residues. DNA for the CDR3: TGTGCCAGCAGTATGAGCAGGGAGGGGTTTTATGGCTACACCTTC. Translating gives CASSMSREGFYGYTF.

This clone was seen a few times. In the same sample, other DNA sequences code for this CDR3. CDR3 residues: CASSRRDRDEQFF. CDR3 DNA sequence: TGTGCCAGCAGCCGTAGAGATCGGGATGAGCAGTTCTTC. The chain has TRBV7-2 and TRBJ2-1, with unresolved D. The ends were cut back, 5 bases at V and 8 bases at J, with 13 bases in the middle. The CDR3 loop spans 13 amino acids. Germline loops: CDR1 SGHTA, CDR2 FQGNSA.

This chain links TRBV18 with TRBJ1-1; 10 bases fit TRBD1. The CDR3 is 15 amino acids. Losses at the gene ends were 3 bases for V and 3 bases for J; bases not matched to a gene: 4. Germline V CDR1 and CDR2: KGHSH, LQKENI. The CDR3 sequence is CASSPWTGGDTEAFF. The CDR3 nucleotides are TGTGCCAGCTCACCTTGGACAGGGGGGGACACTGAAGCTTTCTTT.

The gene calls are TRBV9 and TRBJ1-6, with D perhaps TRBD1 (5 bases). The CDR3 totals 18 residues. CDR1 and CDR2 from the germline V gene are SGDLS and YYNGEE. Trimming stripped 4 bases from V and 3 bases from J, with 20 bases between. CDR3 nucleotide sequence: TGTGCCAGCAGCCCCCGCAGGGTTGCTGACTTCTATAATTCACCCCTCCACTTT. The encoded protein is CASSPRRVADFYNSPLHF.

There are a few counts of this clone. The V gene is TRBV7-9, the J gene TRBJ1-4; 7 bases map to TRBD1. There are 14 residues in the CDR3. The V and J ends lost 6 bases and 5 bases, in that order; junction bases with no gene match: 6. The germline V gene has CDR1 SEHNR and CDR2 FQNEAQ (reference sequence). CDR3 DNA: TGTGCCAGCAGAAAAACAGGGGCCAATGAAAAACTGTTTTTT. Its translation: CASRKTGANEKLFF.

The CDR3 nucleotides are TGTGCCAGCAGCTCACAGGAGGGCATAGCCTACGAGCAGTACTTC. Translating gives CASSSQEGIAYEQYF. This chain connects TRBV13 to TRBJ2-7; the D gene is possibly TRBD2 (6 bases). There are 15 residues in the CDR3. Germline loops: CDR1 PRHDT, CDR2 FYEKMQ (reference sequence). Trimming cost V 4 bases and J 2 bases, with 15 bases left between them.

This clone was observed a handful of times. J is TRBJ1-5 and V is TRBV2, with D unresolved. From germline, CDR1 is SNHLY and CDR2 FYNNEI. This CDR3 spans 12 amino acids. The V end lost 6 bases, the J end lost 10 bases, and 13 bases lay between the germline ends. The CDR3 bases are TGTGCCAGCAGCCCCGAGGGAGGACCCCAGCATTTT. Translating it yields CASSPEGGPQHF.

The chain is built from TRBV7-2 and TRBJ1-4; tentative D call: TRBD1 (5 bases). The germline CDR1 and CDR2 sequences are SGHTA and FQGNSA. Trimming cost V 0 bases and J 3 bases, with 8 bases left between them. The CDR3 runs 15 residues. This CDR3 is CASSLAGGANEKLFF. As DNA, the CDR3 is TGTGCCAGCAGCTTAGCGGGGGGGGCTAATGAAAAACTGTTTTTT.

V usage is TRBV11-2 and J usage is TRBJ2-5; 8 bases match TRBD2. Germline V gives CDR1 SGHAT, CDR2 FQNNGV. The CDR3 runs 15 residues. With V trimmed by 2 bases and J by 4 bases, 6 bases remained unmatched. As DNA, the CDR3 is TGTGCCAGCAGCTTAATGGGACTAGATGGAGAGACCCAGTACTTC. Protein product: CASSLMGLDGETQYF.